A single sample gave rise to the 11 T cell receptor beta chains below, sequenced in a study of T cells of healthy individuals. Using its own MiXCR run on the 5' RACE reads, TCRdb lists one record per CDR3 protein. The table lists 50,000 to 55,000 distinct CDR3 sequences, 14% to 15% of them singletons. The receptor set was obtained from a human donor in good health.

In this sample, this clonotype turned up a few times. The rearrangement links TRBV12-3 or TRBV12-4 to TRBJ2-1; 8 positions agree with TRBD1. The CDR3 is 15 amino acids. V trimming: 7 bases; J trimming: 1 base; junction bases outside the gene matches: 6. The CDR3 bases are TGTGCCAGCACTATTACAGGGGGGTCCTACAATGAGCAGTTCTTC. Amino acids: CASTITGGSYNEQFF.

This clonotype was observed at least ten times. The chain is built from TRBV2 and TRBJ2-1; weak D call: TRBD2 (6 bases). Trimming shortened V by 8 bases and J by 3 bases, and 14 bases separated the two germline ends. There are 14 residues in the CDR3. Germline lookup yields CDR1 SNHLY and CDR2 FYNNEI. This CDR3 reads CASSGLLNYNEQFF. Here the CDR3 DNA reads TGTGCCAGCTCCGGACTACTTAACTACAATGAGCAGTTCTTC.

This clonotype turned up a few times. The chain employs TRBV19 and TRBJ2-7; D possibly corresponds to TRBD2 (6 bases). Germline loops: CDR1 LNHDA, CDR2 SQIVND (reference sequence). V was shortened by 4 bases and J by 7 bases, with 14 bases between the two germline ends. This CDR3 comprises 13 residues. CDR3 protein: CASSTGTAQEQYF. CDR3 bases: TGTGCCAGTAGTACAGGGACTGCGCAGGAGCAGTACTTC.

The sample holds a few counts of this clonotype. The J gene is TRBJ2-7, the V gene TRBV20-1; D unresolved. The V gene lost 0 bases and the J gene lost 5 bases, with 5 bases spanning the gap. CDR3 size: 11 residues. CDR1 DFQATT and CDR2 SNEGSKA come from the germline V gene (reference sequence). The CDR3 spells CSAREMDEQYF. CDR3 sequence (DNA): TGCAGTGCTAGAGAGATGGACGAGCAGTACTTC.

On this clonotype itself: A much larger clone is a single base away; this may be a read error. The V and J genes are TRBV20-1 and TRBJ2-5, with TRBD1 matching over 7 bases. Germline CDR1 DFQATT, CDR2 SNEGSKA (reference sequence). The CDR3 length is 13 residues. The CDR3 coding sequence is TGCAGTGCTAGGGGACAGAACCAAGAGACCCAGGACTTC. It specifies CSARGQNQETQDF.

This sequence joins TRBV12-3 or TRBV12-4 and TRBJ1-2; D gene ambiguous. CDR3 length: 14 amino acids. V shed 3 bases and J shed 7 bases, with 15 bases lying between them. The CDR3 coding sequence is TGTGCCAGCAGTTTTAGGGATCAGCGGGGTGGCTACACCTTC. This translates into CASSFRDQRGGYTF.

Only a few counts were recorded for this clonotype. The genes are TRBV29-1 and TRBJ2-7; D uncertain. The germline CDR1 and CDR2 sequences are SQVTM and ANQGSEA. V was pared by 1 base and J by 5 bases, with 12 bases between. The length of the CDR3 is 13 residues. CDR3 sequence: CSVEGGRGDEQYF. CDR3 DNA sequence: TGCAGCGTTGAAGGTGGACGCGGCGACGAGCAGTACTTC.

This clonotype was detected a few times. The chain carries TRBV27 and TRBJ2-5, with D possibly being TRBD2 (6 bases). From germline, CDR1 is MNHEY and CDR2 SMNVEV (reference sequence). Trimming left V 5 bases short and J 7 bases short, with 20 bases between. The CDR3 consists of 15 residues. This CDR3 reads CASSERGGDEGTQYF. In DNA, the CDR3 is TGTGCCAGCAGTGAGAGAGGCGGGGACGAGGGGACCCAGTACTTC.

The gene calls are TRBV7-9 and TRBJ2-3, with 8 positions matching TRBD1. Germline-derived CDR1 and CDR2 are SEHNR and FQNEAQ (reference sequence). The J segment lost 4 bases and the V segment lost 2 bases, leaving 8 bases of the junction unmatched. The CDR3 loop spans 16 amino acids. The CDR3 spells CASSLSWTGTPDTQYF. The CDR3 region has the DNA TGTGCCAGCAGCTTAAGTTGGACAGGGACGCCAGATACGCAGTATTTT.

This clonotype has a count of ten or more. The chain joins TRBV12-3 or TRBV12-4 to TRBJ2-7; no definite D call. Deletions cut 3 bases from V and 2 bases from J, with 8 bases between. The CDR3 has 13 residues. CDR3 coding DNA: TGTGCCAGCAGTTTGGTCGGTGCCTACGAGCAGTACTTC. Translated, it gives CASSLVGAYEQYF.

This clonotype came up many times. This rearrangement joins TRBV11-2 to TRBJ2-7, with 8 positions matching TRBD2. Trimming cost V 1 base and J 0 bases; bases outside gene matches: 2. Germline V CDR1 and CDR2: SGHAT, FQNNGV. The CDR3 runs to 15 residues. The CDR3 coding sequence is TGTGCCAGCAGCTTAGGCGGGGGGAGCTCCTACGAGCAGTACTTC. Protein product: CASSLGGGSSYEQYF.